This note documents a single T cell receptor (beta chain) sequence. In the authors' methods: Amplification from reference gene primers served as the basis for estimated nucleated cell counts. Produced via immunoSEQ multiplex PCR; TCRdb's table is partial and in-frame only. Clonal size and the V and J genes are those of that table, whereas D and trimming came from the DNA. Of 65,000 to 85,000 clones in the sample, roughly 87% were seen once. The data originate from a study of blood T cell repertoires in COVID-19. Overall study context: The samples span acute and convalescent COVID-19 from the United States, Italy and Spain.

The origin of this receptor is a woman aged 18-29 years with acute or convalescent COVID-19. The sample comprised peripheral blood.

The CDR3 reads CASSPRLAGDMHEQYF. In DNA form, the CDR3 reads TGCGCCAGCAGCCCTCGACTAGCGGGAGACATGCACGAGCAGTACTTC. The genes are TRBV5-1 and TRBJ2-7; 12 bases map to TRBD2. From germline, CDR1 is SGHRS and CDR2 YFSETQ. V lost 4 bases, J lost 5 bases, and 10 bases stayed unmatched. The CDR3 runs to 16 residues.